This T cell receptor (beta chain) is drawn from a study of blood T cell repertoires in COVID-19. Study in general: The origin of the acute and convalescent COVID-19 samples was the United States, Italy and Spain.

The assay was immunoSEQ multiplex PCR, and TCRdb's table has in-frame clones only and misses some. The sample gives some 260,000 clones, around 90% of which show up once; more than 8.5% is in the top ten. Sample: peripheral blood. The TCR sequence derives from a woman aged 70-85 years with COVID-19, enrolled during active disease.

The CDR3 here is CASSFPFFREKRYF. As DNA, the CDR3 is TGTGCCAGCAGTTTTCCCTTCTTTCGGGAGAAGCGGTATTTT. The V gene is TRBV28, the J gene TRBJ2-3; possibly TRBD2 for D (6 bases). The CDR3 sequence is 14 residues long. Germline V gives CDR1 MDHEN, CDR2 SYDVKM. Deletions cut 3 bases from V and 14 bases from J, with 21 bases between.